The rows below give T cell receptor beta chains drawn from one sample of a study of blood T cells in healthy people across ages. From the 5' RACE reads, TCRdb called clonotypes with MiXCR, one entry per CDR3 protein. The sample yields about 540,000 distinct CDR3 sequences, 20% to 30% seen once. The data also belong to a second study, concerning T cells of mothers and their children.

Specimen: blood. The receptors were gathered from a boy aged 5-17 years in good health. Both conserved end residues are part of each CDR3. The order of the fields is D gene, V gene, clone size, J gene, CDR3 length, CDR3 protein, CDR3 DNA. D genes are given only for firm matches. The size of a clone is reported for some rows only, either as once, few or many, or as a class for expanded clones.

>NA|TRBV9|NA|TRBJ2-7|15
CASSVAHGPSYEQYF
TGTGCCAGCAGCGTAGCTCACGGACCCTCCTACGAGCAGTACTTC
>TRBD2|TRBV20-1|few|TRBJ2-4|12
CSYGLESYIQYF
TGCAGTTACGGACTAGAATCCTACATTCAGTACTTC
>NA|TRBV28|NA|TRBJ2-7|18
CASSSITDPLYGRGKQYF
TGTGCCAGCAGTTCCATTACCGACCCCCTATATGGGCGAGGCAAGCAGTACTTC
>NA|TRBV5-1|few|TRBJ2-3|13
CASSLASGYTQYF
TGCGCCAGTAGCTTGGCCAGCGGGTATACGCAGTATTTT
>NA|TRBV9|NA|TRBJ2-1|13
CASSVHKNNEQFF
TGTGCCAGCAGCGTACATAAAAACAATGAGCAGTTCTTC
>TRBD2|TRBV20-1|many|TRBJ2-7|17
CSPTAPGLAGGTYEQYF
TGCAGTCCTACCGCCCCGGGACTAGCGGGAGGGACCTACGAGCAGTACTTC
>NA|TRBV7-2|few|TRBJ2-5|14
CASSLYGAQETQYF
TGTGCCAGCAGCTTATACGGGGCCCAAGAGACCCAGTACTTC
>TRBD2|TRBV20-1|NA|TRBJ2-7|16
CSARGLLAGGPVRQYF
TGCAGTGCTAGAGGCTTGCTAGCGGGGGGGCCGGTGAGACAGTACTTC
>NA|TRBV28|NA|TRBJ2-1|15
CASSYQLSSYNEQFF
TGTGCCAGCAGTTATCAGTTAAGCTCCTACAATGAGCAGTTCTTC
>TRBD1|TRBV27|NA|TRBJ2-6|17
CASSSGTGQLWANVLTF
TGTGCCAGCAGTTCCGGGACAGGGCAGCTCTGGGCCAACGTCCTGACTTTC
>NA|TRBV29-1|many|TRBJ2-5|13
CSVMGPNQETQYF
TGCAGCGTTATGGGACCCAACCAAGAGACCCAGTACTTC
>NA|TRBV5-1|NA|TRBJ1-1|14
CASSITLMNTEAFF
TGCGCCAGCAGCATTACCCTCATGAACACTGAAGCTTTCTTT
>TRBD2|TRBV20-1|few|TRBJ2-1|16
CSARPRTSGTYNEQFF
TGCAGTGCTAGACCTCGGACTAGCGGGACCTACAATGAGCAGTTCTTC
>NA|TRBV15|few|TRBJ2-5|16
CATSPPGPLPQETQYF
TGTGCCACCAGCCCCCCCGGACCACTACCGCAAGAAACCCAGTACTTC
>NA|TRBV27|few|TRBJ1-4|14
CASSLKSKGEKLFF
TGTGCCAGCAGTTTAAAGTCCAAGGGGGAAAAACTGTTTTTT
>NA|TRBV2|few|TRBJ2-5|14
CASSELGGGETQYF
TGTGCCAGCAGTGAGCTGGGAGGAGGAGAGACCCAGTACTTC
>TRBD1|TRBV20-1|many|TRBJ2-1|13
CSAGQGGYNEQFF
TGCAGTGCTGGACAGGGGGGTTACAATGAGCAGTTCTTC
>NA|TRBV20-1|NA|TRBJ2-7|12
CSARGVPYEQYF
TGCAGTGCCAGGGGGGTGCCCTACGAGCAGTACTTC
>NA|TRBV5-4|few|TRBJ2-2|15
CASSRDGPGLGELFF
TGTGCCAGCAGCCGAGATGGCCCGGGACTCGGGGAGCTGTTTTTT
>NA|TRBV24-1|few|TRBJ2-5|13
CATSEWGQETQYF
TGTGCCACCAGTGAGTGGGGTCAAGAGACCCAGTACTTC
>NA|TRBV6-1|NA|TRBJ2-6|15
CASSEASSGANVLTF
TGTGCCAGCAGTGAAGCTAGCTCTGGGGCCAACGTCCTGACTTTC
>NA|TRBV5-6|few|TRBJ2-1|12
CASTLSENEQFF
TGTGCCAGCACTTTATCGGAAAATGAGCAGTTCTTC
>NA|TRBV7-2|many|TRBJ2-5|14
CASSYLGGGETQYF
TGTGCCAGCAGCTATCTCGGGGGTGGAGAGACCCAGTACTTC
>NA|TRBV5-6|NA|TRBJ2-7|15
CASSSGPGPRHEQYF
TGTGCCAGCAGCTCGGGGCCGGGGCCTAGGCACGAGCAGTACTTC
>NA|TRBV29-1|few|TRBJ2-5|14
CSVEVDGDQETQYF
TGCAGCGTTGAAGTTGACGGAGACCAAGAGACCCAGTACTTC
>NA|TRBV6-1|NA|TRBJ1-6|16
CASSEVRGSRPSPLHF
TGTGCCAGCAGTGAAGTAAGAGGTAGCCGACCTTCACCCCTCCACTTT
>NA|TRBV4-1|many|TRBJ1-5|14
CASSQGRGNQPQHF
TGCGCCAGCAGCCAAGGACGTGGCAATCAGCCCCAGCATTTT
>TRBD2|TRBV28|few|TRBJ2-5|15
CASTVAGGYQETQYF
TGTGCCAGCACAGTAGCGGGGGGATACCAAGAGACCCAGTACTTC
>NA|TRBV7-2|NA|TRBJ2-1|14
CASSWRDSNNEQFF
TGTGCCAGCAGCTGGCGGGACAGTAACAATGAGCAGTTCTTC
>NA|TRBV6-1|NA|TRBJ2-5|15
CASSEVYTSRETQYF
TGTGCCAGCAGTGAAGTATACACTAGCCGAGAGACCCAGTACTTC
>NA|TRBV20-1|NA|TRBJ2-7|14
CSASQGLGSYEQYF
TGCAGTGCTAGCCAGGGCCTGGGCTCCTACGAGCAGTACTTC
>NA|TRBV6-6|few|TRBJ1-1|14
CASSYQTGRTEAFF
TGTGCCAGCAGTTACCAGACCGGGAGGACTGAAGCTTTCTTT
>TRBD1|TRBV5-1|NA|TRBJ2-2|16
CASSHGGQAETGELFF
TGCGCCAGCAGTCACGGCGGACAGGCTGAAACCGGGGAGCTGTTTTTT
>NA|TRBV9|few|TRBJ2-7|9
CASSPLQYF
TGTGCCAGCAGCCCTCTACAGTACTTC
>TRBD2|TRBV20-1|many|TRBJ2-7|14
CSARDGTSDYEQYF
TGCAGTGCTAGAGATGGGACTAGCGATTACGAGCAGTACTTC
>TRBD2|TRBV9|NA|TRBJ2-7|15
CASSVGVAGGYEQYF
TGTGCCAGCAGCGTAGGAGTAGCGGGGGGGTACGAGCAGTACTTC
>NA|TRBV18|few|TRBJ2-1|16
CASSPLVRTLYNEQFF
TGTGCCAGCTCACCCCTAGTTCGTACCCTCTACAATGAGCAGTTCTTC
>TRBD2|TRBV4-3|many|TRBJ2-3|15
CASSQASGGRYTQYF
TGCGCCAGCAGCCAGGCTAGCGGGGGACGGTATACGCAGTATTTT
>NA|TRBV29-1|NA|TRBJ2-7|16
CSVDGLGDASSYEQYF
TGCAGCGTTGACGGGCTAGGAGATGCATCATCCTACGAGCAGTACTTC
>NA|TRBV4-1|NA|TRBJ2-1|19
CASSQVGSLRTTTPNEQFF
TGCGCCAGCAGCCAAGTTGGTAGTCTCCGGACAACAACTCCCAATGAGCAGTTCTTC
>NA|TRBV20-1|NA|TRBJ1-2|14
CSAGSVGGIYGYTF
TGCAGTGCAGGTAGTGTCGGGGGGATCTATGGCTACACCTTC
>TRBD2|TRBV6-2/TRBV6-3|NA|TRBJ2-1|16
CASSYGVRGVDNGQFF
TGTGCCAGCAGTTACGGGGTGCGGGGGGTAGACAATGGGCAGTTCTTC
>TRBD1|TRBV5-1|few|TRBJ1-2|14
CASSLPGTGTSYTF
TGCGCCAGCAGCCTCCCCGGGACAGGGACTTCCTACACCTTC
>NA|TRBV7-9|NA|TRBJ2-5|14
CASSSWDTQETQYF
TGTGCCAGCAGCTCATGGGATACCCAAGAGACCCAGTACTTC
>NA|TRBV10-2|few|TRBJ1-4|19
CASSRRAGRRGEADEKLFF
TGCGCCAGCAGTCGTCGGGCAGGGAGAAGAGGAGAGGCTGATGAAAAACTGTTTTTT
>TRBD1|TRBV12-3/TRBV12-4|few|TRBJ2-5|14
CASSTGQGAETQYF
TGTGCCAGCAGTACTGGACAGGGTGCCGAGACCCAGTACTTC
>TRBD2|TRBV24-1|NA|TRBJ2-5|18
CATSDFPSSGGGEETQYF
TGCGCCACCAGTGATTTCCCCTCTAGCGGGGGGGGCGAAGAGACCCAGTACTTC
>NA|TRBV6-2/TRBV6-3|few|TRBJ2-4|15
CASSYPGAAKNIQYF
TGTGCCAGCAGTTACCCGGGCGCAGCCAAAAACATTCAGTACTTC
>NA|TRBV7-9|few|TRBJ2-7|12
CASSLTSGEQYF
TGTGCCAGCAGCTTGACGTCGGGCGAGCAGTACTTC
>NA|TRBV20-1|NA|TRBJ1-2|13
CSARDSPNYGYTF
TGCAGTGCTAGGGACAGTCCTAACTATGGCTACACCTTC
>TRBD1|TRBV7-2|few|TRBJ2-7|14
CASSSWTGPYEQYF
TGTGCCAGCAGCTCCTGGACAGGTCCTTACGAGCAGTACTTC
>NA|TRBV7-2|NA|TRBJ2-3|15
CASRKAPTPLDTQYF
TGTGCCAGCAGGAAGGCCCCCACCCCGTTGGATACGCAGTATTTT
>NA|TRBV2|NA|TRBJ1-2|12
CASSRAGYGYTF
TGTGCCAGCAGCAGGGCTGGCTATGGCTACACCTTC
>NA|TRBV9|few|TRBJ2-2|17
CASSVGVAAANTGELFF
TGTGCCAGCAGCGTAGGGGTAGCAGCCGCGAACACCGGGGAGCTGTTTTTT
>NA|TRBV5-1|NA|TRBJ2-3|15
CASSLRGMGTDTQYF
TGCGCCAGCAGCCTCAGGGGTATGGGCACAGATACGCAGTATTTT
>NA|TRBV7-9|NA|TRBJ2-2|17
CTSSHYQDRLNTGELFF
TGTACCAGCAGCCACTACCAGGACAGACTGAACACCGGGGAGCTGTTTTTT
>TRBD1|TRBV28|few|TRBJ2-7|13
CASSSGQVYEQYF
TGTGCCAGCAGTTCGGGACAGGTCTACGAGCAGTACTTC
>NA|TRBV5-5|NA|TRBJ2-5|16
CASSLVGGAFQETQYF
TGTGCCAGCAGCTTGGTCGGGGGCGCGTTCCAAGAGACCCAGTACTTC